The source of this T cell receptor beta chain is a study of vaccination and CD4 T cells after COVID-19. Treatment of the sample: roughly ten-day PBMC culture with coronavirus spike peptide pools or control peptides (ViraFEST assay). Trimming took off 6 bases at V and 4 bases at J, with 13 bases between the two ends. Germline-derived CDR1 and CDR2 are SGHTA and FQGNSA. The CDR3 is made up of 13 amino acids. As concerns this clonotype: The antigen remains undetermined.

The Oncomine TCR Beta short-read assay sequenced DNA from cultured CD4+ T cells. One entry per CDR3 protein results from TCRdb running MiXCR on the PCR reads. Here the sample spans about 5,100 distinct CDR3 sequences, approximately 52% being singletons. What was sequenced was CD4+ T cells from blood, cultured in vitro. The rearrangement links TRBV7-2 to TRBJ2-7; tentatively, D is TRBD1 (6 bases). The TCR originated in a human donor who had recovered from COVID-19. This CDR3 reads CASRPGHLYEQYF. DNA for the CDR3: TGTGCCAGCAGGCCGGGACACCTATACGAGCAGTACTTC.